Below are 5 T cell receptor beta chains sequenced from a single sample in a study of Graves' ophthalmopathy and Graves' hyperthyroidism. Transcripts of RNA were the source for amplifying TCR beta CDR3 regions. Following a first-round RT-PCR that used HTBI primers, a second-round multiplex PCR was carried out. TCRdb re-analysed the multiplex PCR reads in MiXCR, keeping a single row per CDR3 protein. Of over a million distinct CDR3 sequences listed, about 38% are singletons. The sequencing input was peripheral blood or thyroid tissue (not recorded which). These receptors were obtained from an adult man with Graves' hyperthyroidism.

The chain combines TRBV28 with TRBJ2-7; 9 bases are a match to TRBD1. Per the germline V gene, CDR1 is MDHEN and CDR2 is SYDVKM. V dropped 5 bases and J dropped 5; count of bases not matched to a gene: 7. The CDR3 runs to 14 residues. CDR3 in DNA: TGTGCCAGCAGTCCGGGACAGGGTTCCCACGAGCAGTACTTC. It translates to CASSPGQGSHEQYF. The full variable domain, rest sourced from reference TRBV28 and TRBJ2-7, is DVKVTQSSRYLVKRTGEKVFLECVQDMDHENMFWYRQDPGLGLRLIYFSYDVKMKEKGDIPEGYSVSREKKERFSLILESASTNQTSMYLCASSPGQGSHEQYFGPGTRLTVT.

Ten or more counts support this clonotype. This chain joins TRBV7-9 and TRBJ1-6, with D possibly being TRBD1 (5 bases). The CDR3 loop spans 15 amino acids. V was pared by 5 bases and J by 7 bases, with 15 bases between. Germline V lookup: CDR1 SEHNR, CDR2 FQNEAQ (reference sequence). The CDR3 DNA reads TGTGCCAGCAGCGGGGGAAGTAATGAGAATTCACCCCTCCACTTT. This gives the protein CASSGGSNENSPLHF.

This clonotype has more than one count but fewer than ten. CDR3 in amino acids: CASSPAGGAQETQYF. CDR3 sequence (DNA): TGTGCCAGCAGCCCCGCCGGGGGAGCCCAAGAGACCCAGTACTTC. The rearrangement uses TRBV10-3 and TRBJ2-5; perhaps TRBD2 as D (6 bases). The CDR3 contains 15 residues. The V end lost 10 bases, the J end lost 1 base, and 19 bases lay between the germline ends. Germline V CDR1 and CDR2: ENHRY, SYGVKD.

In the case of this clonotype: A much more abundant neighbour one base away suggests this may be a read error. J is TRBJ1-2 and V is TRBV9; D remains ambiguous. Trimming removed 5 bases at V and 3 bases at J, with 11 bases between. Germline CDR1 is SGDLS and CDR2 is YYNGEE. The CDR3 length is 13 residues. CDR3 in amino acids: CASSYSTDYGYTF. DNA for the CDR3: TGTGCCAGCAGTTACTCGACGGACTATGGCTACACCTTC.

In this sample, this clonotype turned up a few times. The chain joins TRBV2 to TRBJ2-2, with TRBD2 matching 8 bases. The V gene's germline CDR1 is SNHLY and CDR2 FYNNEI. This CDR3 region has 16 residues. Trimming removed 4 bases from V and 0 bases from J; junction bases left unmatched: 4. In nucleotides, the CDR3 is TGTGCCAGCAGTGCCCGACTAGCGACGAACACCGGGGAGCTGTTTTTT. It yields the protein CASSARLATNTGELFF.